Listed below are T cell receptor beta chains from one sample, sequenced in a study of blood T cell repertoires in COVID-19. Sequenced by immunoSEQ multiplex PCR; TCRdb stores in-frame clones only, minus some. The sample holds 55,000 to 70,000 clones, over 75% seen once. The sample taken for sequencing was peripheral blood. These receptor sequences come from a man in his 60s with active or convalescent COVID-19. Both conserved end residues are part of each CDR3. A D gene is named only where the DNA matches it firmly. Size is omitted from some rows. Given values are once, few, many or a class for expanded clones.

abundance	v_gene	j_gene	d_gene	CDR3nt	CDR3aa
-	TRBV5-1	TRBJ2-5	-	TGCGCCAGCAGCTTGGGTGGGGGCGTGGAGACCCAGTACTTC	CASSLGGGVETQYF
-	TRBV24-1	TRBJ1-5	TRBD1	TGTGCCACCGCGCAGGGGGCGGGTAATCAGCCCCAGCATTTT	CATAQGAGNQPQHF
-	TRBV7-9	TRBJ2-7	TRBD1	TGTGCCAGCAGCTTAGTTGCAGGGGGAGCCTACGAGCAGTACTTC	CASSLVAGGAYEQYF
-	TRBV27	TRBJ1-1	TRBD1	TGTGCCAGCAGTTTACTTACACAGGGGTCCGTCACTGAAGCTTTCTTT	CASSLLTQGSVTEAFF
-	TRBV20-1	TRBJ2-2	-	TGCAGTGCTAGTGCGACTTTTCTCGGGGAGCTGTTTTTT	CSASATFLGELFF
-	TRBV5-6	TRBJ2-5	-	TGTGCCAGCAGCTTGGGAGGGCTAGCCTCCGAGACCCAGTACTTC	CASSLGGLASETQYF
-	TRBV5-1	TRBJ2-3	-	TGCGCCAGCCATCACTTTGTGGGGGCCACAGATACGCAGTATTTT	CASHHFVGATDTQYF
-	TRBV5-1	TRBJ1-1	-	TGCGCCAGCAGCTTGGCGCCAGGGGTTGGGTCCACTGAAGCTTTCTTT	CASSLAPGVGSTEAFF
once	TRBV11-2	TRBJ2-7	-	TGTGCCAGCAGCTTCCTTAGGACAGCCTACGAGCAGTACTTC	CASSFLRTAYEQYF
-	TRBV11-2	TRBJ1-1	-	TGTGCCAGCAGCCTCAGGGGAAACACTGAAGCTTTCTTT	CASSLRGNTEAFF
-	TRBV30	TRBJ1-2	-	TGTGCCTGGAGTGTTCTTGGAACAGGGAGTAGGGCCTATGGCTACACCTTC	CAWSVLGTGSRAYGYTF
-	TRBV6-5	TRBJ1-5	TRBD1	TGTGCCAGCAGCCCCAGGGGGCGGAATCAGCCCCAGCATTTT	CASSPRGRNQPQHF
-	TRBV6-5	TRBJ1-4	-	TGTGCCAGCAGTTCCTCCGGGACACTTCGAGAAAAACTGTTTTTT	CASSSSGTLREKLFF
-	TRBV19	TRBJ2-4	TRBD2	TGTGCCAGTAGTATAAAGAGTACTGCGGGGGACATTCAGTACTTC	CASSIKSTAGDIQYF
-	TRBV12-5	TRBJ2-5	TRBD2	TGTGCTAGTGGTTTGGTACAAGTGTTAACTAGCGCGGGTAGGGAGACCCAGTACTTC	CASGLVQVLTSAGRETQYF
-	TRBV9	TRBJ2-1	TRBD1	TGTGCCAGCAGCGCAACAGGGGGCTCCTACAATGAGCAGTTCTTC	CASSATGGSYNEQFF
-	TRBV6-5	TRBJ1-6	TRBD1	TGTGCCAGCAAGAGACCGGGACTGGGACAGGGTATCCTCCACTTT	CASKRPGLGQGILHF
-	TRBV11-2	TRBJ2-2	TRBD2	TGTGCCAGCAGAGGACTAGCGGGAGTAGGGCCCGGGGAGCTGTTTTTT	CASRGLAGVGPGELFF
-	TRBV4-1	TRBJ1-4	-	TGCGCCAGCAAACGCATCTTCAGGGTTATAAGCGAAAAACTGTTTTTT	CASKRIFRVISEKLFF
-	TRBV5-5	TRBJ2-3	TRBD1	TGTGCCAGCAGCGCACAGGGGGCGTTTAGACGAGATACGCAGTATTTT	CASSAQGAFRRDTQYF
-	TRBV28	TRBJ1-2	TRBD1	TGTGCCAGCACCGCTGGACAGGGTGGAGGCTACACCTTC	CASTAGQGGGYTF
-	TRBV7-2	TRBJ2-7	-	TGTGCCAGCAGCGCGGGACGGGTCTACGAGCAGTACTTC	CASSAGRVYEQYF
-	TRBV21-1	TRBJ2-7	-	TGTGCCAGCATTCTAGACAGGGATTCCTACGAGCAGTACTTC	CASILDRDSYEQYF
-	TRBV4-2	TRBJ2-3	TRBD2	TGTGCCAGCAGCCGCGGACTAGCGGGGGCCGGGGGCACAGATACGCAGTATTTT	CASSRGLAGAGGTDTQYF
once	TRBV7-9	TRBJ1-2	-	TGTGCCAGCAGCTTAGACGGGGTCTATGGCTACACCTTC	CASSLDGVYGYTF
-	TRBV4-2	TRBJ1-5	TRBD1	TGTGCCAGCAGCCAAGAGTCCGGGACAGGGTATGGTCAGCCCCAGCATTTT	CASSQESGTGYGQPQHF
-	TRBV5-5	TRBJ2-1	TRBD2	TGTGCCAGCAGCTTGGAACTAGCGGGAGGGCCGTACAATGAGCAGTTCTTC	CASSLELAGGPYNEQFF
-	TRBV5-4	TRBJ2-2	-	TGTGCCAGCAGCTTGGGGCAGACGAACACCGGGGAGCTGTTTTTT	CASSLGQTNTGELFF
-	TRBV9	TRBJ2-1	TRBD2	TGTGCCAGCAGCGTGTTCGGGACTAGCGGGTTTTACAATGAGCAGTTCTTC	CASSVFGTSGFYNEQFF
-	TRBV28	TRBJ2-7	-	TGTGCCAGCCCAGGGGGTGGAGGGGAGCAGTACTTC	CASPGGGGEQYF
-	TRBV20-1	TRBJ1-5	TRBD1	TGCAGTGCTAGAATGGGACAGGGCCAGCATTTT	CSARMGQGQHF
-	TRBV7-8	TRBJ1-1	-	TGTGCCAGCAGCTCAGGGCGGAACACTGAAGCTTTCTTT	CASSSGRNTEAFF
-	TRBV5-1	TRBJ2-2	-	TGCGCCAGCAGCCGGTTAGAGGGGGACGGGGAGCTGTTTTTT	CASSRLEGDGELFF
-	TRBV4-3	TRBJ2-7	TRBD1	TGCGCCAGCAGCCAAACGGACAGGGCACCTGGGGAGCAGTACTTC	CASSQTDRAPGEQYF
-	TRBV2	TRBJ2-2	TRBD1	TGTGCCAGCACTAGGGACAGAAACACCGGGGAGCTGTTTTTT	CASTRDRNTGELFF
once	TRBV10-1	TRBJ1-5	-	TGCGCCAGCAGTGTTTTGTCAAATAGCAATCAGCCCCAGCATTTT	CASSVLSNSNQPQHF
-	TRBV25-1	TRBJ2-1	TRBD1	TGTGCCAGCAGCGCCCCCTGGGACAGGGGACCTAGGGAGCAGTTCTTC	CASSAPWDRGPREQFF
few	TRBV6-2/TRBV6-3	TRBJ2-2	TRBD2	TGTGCCAGCAGTCCCCCGGGACTAGCGGGGAACACCGGGGAGCTGTTTTTT	CASSPPGLAGNTGELFF
-	TRBV2	TRBJ2-1	-	TGTGCCAGCAGTGAAAGGGCAGGGCTCCCCAATGGTGAGCAGTTCTTC	CASSERAGLPNGEQFF
-	TRBV5-1	TRBJ2-7	-	TGCGCCAGCAGCCCACCGGGGGTATCCGAGCAGTACTTC	CASSPPGVSEQYF
-	TRBV6-5	TRBJ2-2	TRBD1	TGTGCCAGCAGGGGACAGGGAAGGACCGGGGAGCTGTTTTTT	CASRGQGRTGELFF
-	TRBV11-2	TRBJ2-7	TRBD1	TGTGCCAGCAGCTGGGGGACAGGGGCCTACGAGCAGTACTTC	CASSWGTGAYEQYF